This is a list of T cell receptor beta chains from one sample in a study of brain T cells in children with intractable seizures. The protocol was immunoSEQ multiplex PCR, while the TCRdb copy is restricted to in-frame clones and leaves out a portion. Seen here are approximately 330,000 clones, over 90% observed once, and the top ten hold roughly 5.7%. The sample here was peripheral blood, taken about 5 months after surgery. Every receptor here comes from a boy less than two years old with tuberous sclerosis and intractable seizures. The CDR3 runs from the conserved cysteine through the conserved F or W. Each record gives: J gene, V gene, D gene, clone size, CDR3 DNA, CDR3 protein. The D gene is left open where the match is weak. Rows give clone size only sometimes, using once, few, many, or a class for an expanded clone.

TRBJ2-7 | TRBV14 | . | . | TGTGCCAGCAGCCCCATGGGGGGCAGCTCCTACGAGCAGTACTTC | CASSPMGGSSYEQYF
TRBJ1-1 | TRBV4-1 | . | . | TGCGCCAGCAGCCAAGCCGCGTCGGGGGAAGCTTTCTTT | CASSQAASGEAFF
TRBJ2-2 | TRBV15 | . | . | TGTGCCACCAGCGGGCAGGAGGGAGTGACCACCGGGGAGCTGTTTTTT | CATSGQEGVTTGELFF
TRBJ2-2 | TRBV7-9 | . | . | TGTGCCAGCAGCTTAGGGGTCGGGGAGCTGTTTTTT | CASSLGVGELFF
TRBJ1-3 | TRBV4-1 | . | . | TGCGCCAGCAGCCAAGGGCCCCAAGCGGGGTTGGGTGGAAACACCATATATTTT | CASSQGPQAGLGGNTIYF
TRBJ2-3 | TRBV13 | . | . | TGTGCCAGCAGCCTCGACCCCCCCAATACGCAGTATTTT | CASSLDPPNTQYF
TRBJ2-3 | TRBV5-5 | . | . | TGTGCCAGCAGCCTGGACTATCCAGATACGCAGTATTTT | CASSLDYPDTQYF
TRBJ1-4 | TRBV7-9 | . | . | TGTGCCAGCAGCCTCGGGCGCGCACAATCAGGGTTGGGGAAACTGTTTTTT | CASSLGRAQSGLGKLFF
TRBJ1-2 | TRBV7-8 | . | . | TGTGCCAGCAGCGAACAGGAAAACTATGGCTACACCTTC | CASSEQENYGYTF
TRBJ1-2 | TRBV6-5 | . | . | TGTGCCAGCAGTTACGCGGGTAACTATGGCTACACCTTC | CASSYAGNYGYTF
TRBJ1-6 | TRBV20-1 | . | few | TGCAGTGCTAGTTTTAGACCAAATTCACCCCTCCACTTT | CSASFRPNSPLHF
TRBJ1-6 | TRBV3-1/TRBV3-2 | . | . | TGTGCCAGCAGCCAAGTAACAGTCTCACCCCTCCACTTT | CASSQVTVSPLHF
TRBJ2-7 | TRBV5-4 | . | . | TGTGCCAGCAGCACGGGTTCCTATGCCTACGAGCAGTACTTC | CASSTGSYAYEQYF
TRBJ2-7 | TRBV7-2 | TRBD2 | . | TGTGCCAGCAGCTTAATACCGGGACTAGCGGGGTCCGTCTCCTACGAGCAGTACTTC | CASSLIPGLAGSVSYEQYF
TRBJ2-7 | TRBV6-5 | TRBD2 | . | TGTGCCAGCAGTTACTCGAAGGGACTAGCCTACGAGCAGTACTTC | CASSYSKGLAYEQYF
TRBJ2-1 | TRBV11-3 | TRBD2 | . | TGTGCCAGCAGCTCCCGGACTAGCGCCAGCTCCTACAATGAGCAGTTCTTC | CASSSRTSASSYNEQFF
TRBJ2-7 | TRBV6-5 | TRBD1 | . | TGTGCCAGCAGGGACGGGGGACAGGGTCTTTACGAGCAGTACTTC | CASRDGGQGLYEQYF
TRBJ2-7 | TRBV30 | TRBD2 | . | TGTGCCTGGAGTGTAAGCGGGAGTTACGAGCAGTACTTC | CAWSVSGSYEQYF
TRBJ1-4 | TRBV6-2/TRBV6-3 | . | . | TGTGCCAGCAGCGACATACAATATGAAAAACTGTTTTTT | CASSDIQYEKLFF
TRBJ1-4 | TRBV20-1 | TRBD1 | . | TGCAGTGCTAGTGGGACAGGGAAGGGCGAAAAACTGTTTTTT | CSASGTGKGEKLFF
TRBJ1-2 | TRBV6-2/TRBV6-3 | . | . | TGTGCCAGCAGCTTAACAGGGATCTATGGCTACACCTTC | CASSLTGIYGYTF
TRBJ1-5 | TRBV24-1 | . | . | TGTGCCACCAGTGATCCGGGAAAAAATCAGCCCCAGCATTTT | CATSDPGKNQPQHF
TRBJ2-7 | TRBV5-6 | TRBD2 | . | TGTGCCAGCAGCTCGGGACTAGCGGAGTTCTACGAGCAGTACTTC | CASSSGLAEFYEQYF
TRBJ2-3 | TRBV19 | TRBD2 | . | TGTGCCAGTAGTCAATCTCTAGCGGGGGGAATAGATACGCAGTATTTT | CASSQSLAGGIDTQYF
TRBJ2-7 | TRBV3-1/TRBV3-2 | TRBD2 | . | TGTGCCAGCAGCCATATACGACTACTAGCGGGAGATACTAGCTCCTACGAGCAGTACTTC | CASSHIRLLAGDTSSYEQYF
TRBJ2-1 | TRBV28 | . | . | TGTGCCAGCAGGCTGGGGACTGATTACAATGAGCAGTTCTTC | CASRLGTDYNEQFF
TRBJ2-5 | TRBV7-9 | TRBD1 | . | TGTGCCAGCAGCTTAGCGCCAGGGGGCCCCGGAGAGACCCAGTACTTC | CASSLAPGGPGETQYF
TRBJ2-5 | TRBV24-1 | . | . | TGTGCCACCAGTGATCTAGGGGCGTGGGGAGAGACCCAGTACTTC | CATSDLGAWGETQYF
TRBJ1-6 | TRBV7-9 | TRBD1 | once | TGTGCCAGCGGAGCCGGGACAGGGAATTCACCCCTCCACTTT | CASGAGTGNSPLHF
TRBJ2-7 | TRBV19 | . | . | TGTGCCAGTAGTATAGCGGACTGGGGCTACGAGCAGTACTTC | CASSIADWGYEQYF
TRBJ1-5 | TRBV6-6 | . | few | TGTGCCAGCACGGGGGGCCCCAATCAGCCCCAGCATTTT | CASTGGPNQPQHF
TRBJ1-6 | TRBV27 | . | . | TGTGCCAGCAGTTTATCCCGGGCGCGTAGTTCACCCCTCCACTTT | CASSLSRARSSPLHF
TRBJ2-3 | TRBV9 | . | . | TGTGCCAGCAGCGTAGGTCCCCAGCCTCACACCGATACGCAGTATTTT | CASSVGPQPHTDTQYF
TRBJ1-5 | TRBV7-2 | TRBD1 | . | TGTGCCAGCAGCTTCCAGGGGGGGGATCAGCCCCAGCATTTT | CASSFQGGDQPQHF
TRBJ2-1 | TRBV29-1 | . | . | TGCAGCTACAGGGCAGTCTCCTACAATGAGCAGTTCTTC | CSYRAVSYNEQFF
TRBJ2-1 | TRBV19 | . | . | TGTGCCAGTAGTCCCGACAGCAATGAGCAGTTCTTC | CASSPDSNEQFF
TRBJ1-3 | TRBV12-2 | . | . | TGTGCAAGTCGCTTCCCTGAGGGGCGGTTAGCTGGAAACACCATATATTTT | CASRFPEGRLAGNTIYF
TRBJ2-3 | TRBV28 | TRBD2 | . | TGTGCCACGGGACTACAACCTATAGATACGCAGTATTTT | CATGLQPIDTQYF
TRBJ2-7 | TRBV3-1/TRBV3-2 | . | . | TGTGCCAGCAGCCTAGGGACTCCTATCCCCTACGAGCAGTACTTC | CASSLGTPIPYEQYF
TRBJ2-7 | TRBV6-5 | . | . | TGTGCCAGCAGTTATTTATCCAACGAGCAGTACTTC | CASSYLSNEQYF
TRBJ1-1 | TRBV7-8 | TRBD1 | . | TGTGCCAGCAGCTTAGGTCTCGACAGGGGGCTCACTGAAGCTTTCTTT | CASSLGLDRGLTEAFF
TRBJ2-5 | TRBV2 | . | . | TGTGCCAGCAGTGAATACGGGGGAGAGACCCAGTACTTC | CASSEYGGETQYF
TRBJ2-2 | TRBV19 | . | . | TGTGCCAGTAGTATAGAACCGTTCTTGTGGGCCGGCGGGGAGCTGTTTTTT | CASSIEPFLWAGGELFF
TRBJ1-1 | TRBV5-5 | . | . | TGTGCCAGCAGCTTGTTTCAATCCCCTGAAGCTTTCTTT | CASSLFQSPEAFF
TRBJ2-7 | TRBV13 | . | . | TGTGCCAGCAGCTTTTCAGGGGAAAACGAGCAGTACTTC | CASSFSGENEQYF
TRBJ1-3 | TRBV7-2 | . | . | TGTGCCAGCAGCTTAGGGATAATTGGAAGTGGAAACACCATATATTTT | CASSLGIIGSGNTIYF
TRBJ1-2 | TRBV21-1 | . | . | TGTGCCAGCAGCAAAAGACAGGAAGGGACCTATGGCTACACCTTC | CASSKRQEGTYGYTF
TRBJ1-1 | TRBV28 | . | . | TGTGCCAGCAGTCCGCCCGAGACAGAAGCGGTGACATGGACTGAAGCTTTCTTT | CASSPPETEAVTWTEAFF
TRBJ2-2 | TRBV3-1/TRBV3-2 | . | . | TGTGCCAGCAGCCAAGAGGGACGGATGAACGCCGGGGAGCTGTTTTTT | CASSQEGRMNAGELFF
TRBJ1-1 | TRBV10-3 | . | once | TGTGCCATCAGTGAGGGTGACAGACTTAACACTGAAGCTTTCTTT | CAISEGDRLNTEAFF
TRBJ2-5 | TRBV19 | . | . | TGTGCCAGTAGTATTCGAGAGACCCAGTACTTC | CASSIRETQYF
TRBJ1-2 | TRBV4-1 | . | . | TGCGCCAGCAGGGGAGGGGATACATTTAAAAACTATGGCTACACCTTC | CASRGGDTFKNYGYTF
TRBJ2-2 | TRBV18 | . | . | TGTGCCAGCTCACCATGGTCGCAGGCTACCACCGGGGAGCTGTTTTTT | CASSPWSQATTGELFF
TRBJ2-1 | TRBV27 | TRBD2 | . | TGTGCCAGCAGTCCTCGGACTAGCGGGAGTAGGAACAATGAGCAGTTCTTC | CASSPRTSGSRNNEQFF
TRBJ1-1 | TRBV6-2/TRBV6-3 | TRBD1 | . | TGTGCCAGCAGTTACCCCCGGGACAGGGTGGTAGCTTTCTTT | CASSYPRDRVVAFF
TRBJ1-2 | TRBV9 | TRBD1 | . | TGTGCCAGCAGCGCTTTTTGGGGGACAGGATCATATGGCTACACCTTC | CASSAFWGTGSYGYTF
TRBJ1-5 | TRBV30 | . | . | TGTGCCTGGAGGAACGGGGGGGGCAATCAGCCCCAGCATTTT | CAWRNGGGNQPQHF
TRBJ2-3 | TRBV3-1/TRBV3-2 | . | . | TGTGCCAGCCGGCGGAGCACAGATACGCAGTATTTT | CASRRSTDTQYF
TRBJ2-7 | TRBV19 | . | . | TGTGCCAGTAGGGGACACTCCTACGAGCAGTACTTC | CASRGHSYEQYF